This is a list of T cell receptor beta chains from one sample in a study of blood T cell repertoires in COVID-19. Repertoires were generated with immunoSEQ multiplex PCR, while TCRdb's copy carries only in-frame clones and drops some. The sample lists around 21,000 clones, 88% seen once, with around 10% in the top ten. The sequenced material came from peripheral blood. These receptors originate from a human donor in a cohort sampled during active COVID-19. Each CDR3 is given with its conserved first and last residue. Each record gives: clone size, J gene, V gene, D gene, CDR3 DNA, CDR3 protein. D genes are given only for firm matches. Clone size is stated in some rows and not others, as once, few, many or a class when expanded.

clone_size: once; j_call: TRBJ2-1; v_call: TRBV30; d_call: NA; cdr3_nt: TGTGCCTGGAGTCCGGCTAGTGTTGCCAATGAGCAGTTCTTC; cdr3_aa: CAWSPASVANEQFF
clone_size: once; j_call: TRBJ2-2; v_call: TRBV5-1; d_call: TRBD1; cdr3_nt: TGCGCCAGCAGCCTAAGGGGACAGGGTCCCGGGGAGCTGTTTTTT; cdr3_aa: CASSLRGQGPGELFF
clone_size: NA; j_call: TRBJ1-2; v_call: TRBV3-1/TRBV3-2; d_call: NA; cdr3_nt: TGTGCCAGCAGCCGCGACATCTATGGCTACACCTTC; cdr3_aa: CASSRDIYGYTF
clone_size: NA; j_call: TRBJ1-6; v_call: TRBV5-5; d_call: NA; cdr3_nt: TGTGCCAGCAGCTTGGTGCCAGCGGGGCCTGCTTCACCCCTCCACTTT; cdr3_aa: CASSLVPAGPASPLHF
clone_size: NA; j_call: TRBJ2-7; v_call: TRBV7-3; d_call: NA; cdr3_nt: TGTGCCAGCAGCATACAGGGTCCGGGCTACGAGCAGTACTTC; cdr3_aa: CASSIQGPGYEQYF
clone_size: NA; j_call: TRBJ2-1; v_call: TRBV7-8; d_call: NA; cdr3_nt: TGTGCCAGCAGCTTCCTGACTGCCAACTCCTACAATGAGCAGTTCTTC; cdr3_aa: CASSFLTANSYNEQFF
clone_size: NA; j_call: TRBJ2-1; v_call: TRBV5-4; d_call: TRBD2; cdr3_nt: TGTGCCAGCAGCTTGAAAGTCCCCGGGACTAGCGGGCGGTCGTGGTTCTTC; cdr3_aa: CASSLKVPGTSGRSWFF
clone_size: NA; j_call: TRBJ1-6; v_call: TRBV14; d_call: TRBD1; cdr3_nt: TGTGCCAGCATCCGACAGGGAAATTCACCCCTCCACTTT; cdr3_aa: CASIRQGNSPLHF
clone_size: NA; j_call: TRBJ2-7; v_call: TRBV7-2; d_call: NA; cdr3_nt: TGTGCCAGCAGCTTAAGAGGGGGTGGGAACTCCTACGAGCAGTACTTC; cdr3_aa: CASSLRGGGNSYEQYF
clone_size: once; j_call: TRBJ2-3; v_call: TRBV30; d_call: NA; cdr3_nt: TGTGCCCACCGCCGGGCTAGCAAAGATACGCAGTATTTT; cdr3_aa: CAHRRASKDTQYF
clone_size: once; j_call: TRBJ2-3; v_call: TRBV19; d_call: TRBD1; cdr3_nt: TGTGCCAGTAGTATCGGGACAGGGGGCACAGATACGCAGTATTTT; cdr3_aa: CASSIGTGGTDTQYF
clone_size: NA; j_call: TRBJ1-1; v_call: TRBV12-3/TRBV12-4; d_call: NA; cdr3_nt: TGTGCCAGCAGGCGTGTACCATTCACTGAAGCTTTCTTT; cdr3_aa: CASRRVPFTEAFF
clone_size: NA; j_call: TRBJ2-1; v_call: TRBV16; d_call: NA; cdr3_nt: TGTGCCAGCAGCCAATCTACAGTGTACAATGAGCAGTTCTTC; cdr3_aa: CASSQSTVYNEQFF
clone_size: NA; j_call: TRBJ1-2; v_call: TRBV6-1; d_call: NA; cdr3_nt: TGTGCCAGCAGTGAAGCGAGGGAAAGGCCCTTTGGCTACACCTTC; cdr3_aa: CASSEARERPFGYTF
clone_size: NA; j_call: TRBJ2-3; v_call: TRBV4-1; d_call: NA; cdr3_nt: TGCGCCAGCAGCTCGTCAGGGGATAGAGATACGCAGTATTTT; cdr3_aa: CASSSSGDRDTQYF
clone_size: NA; j_call: TRBJ2-3; v_call: TRBV4-2; d_call: TRBD1; cdr3_nt: TGTGCCAGCAGCCAGACAGGGAGCACAGATACGCAGTATTTT; cdr3_aa: CASSQTGSTDTQYF
clone_size: NA; j_call: TRBJ1-4; v_call: TRBV7-8; d_call: NA; cdr3_nt: TGTGCCAGCAGCTTTACAGTAACGAATGAAAAACTGTTTTTT; cdr3_aa: CASSFTVTNEKLFF
clone_size: NA; j_call: TRBJ2-2; v_call: TRBV5-8; d_call: NA; cdr3_nt: TGTGCCAGCAGCTTGGTATCAGGGTTTATGGTCACCGGGGAGCTGTTTTTT; cdr3_aa: CASSLVSGFMVTGELFF
clone_size: NA; j_call: TRBJ1-4; v_call: TRBV7-9; d_call: TRBD1; cdr3_nt: TGTGCCAGCAGCGATGAAATAATAGGGGGCTTAGCTAATGAAAAACTGTTTTTT; cdr3_aa: CASSDEIIGGLANEKLFF
clone_size: NA; j_call: TRBJ1-6; v_call: TRBV12-5; d_call: NA; cdr3_nt: TGTGCTAGTGGTCTACCGAATAATAATTCACCCCTCCACTTT; cdr3_aa: CASGLPNNNSPLHF
clone_size: NA; j_call: TRBJ2-7; v_call: TRBV2; d_call: NA; cdr3_nt: TGTGCCAGCAGTCGCAGGGTTCCCTCCGAGCAGTACTTC; cdr3_aa: CASSRRVPSEQYF
clone_size: NA; j_call: TRBJ1-1; v_call: TRBV30; d_call: TRBD1; cdr3_nt: TGTGCCTGGAGGACAGGGGGCGCCGGTGAAGCTTTCTTT; cdr3_aa: CAWRTGGAGEAFF
clone_size: NA; j_call: TRBJ2-3; v_call: TRBV7-9; d_call: TRBD1; cdr3_nt: TGTGCCTCATCCGGGACAGGGAGCACAGATACGCAGTATTTT; cdr3_aa: CASSGTGSTDTQYF
clone_size: NA; j_call: TRBJ1-4; v_call: TRBV13; d_call: NA; cdr3_nt: TGTGCCAGCAGCCCCACCGGGGGGAGGGAAAAACTGTTTTTT; cdr3_aa: CASSPTGGREKLFF
clone_size: NA; j_call: TRBJ1-4; v_call: TRBV5-1; d_call: NA; cdr3_nt: TGCGCCAGCAGCTTGGTCGCTTTACATCAACGGGGTAAAAATGAAAAACTGTTTTTT; cdr3_aa: CASSLVALHQRGKNEKLFF
clone_size: NA; j_call: TRBJ1-2; v_call: TRBV19; d_call: TRBD1; cdr3_nt: TGTGCCAGTAGTGTCGGGACAGGGAGGAGGGGAAATGATGGCTACACCTTC; cdr3_aa: CASSVGTGRRGNDGYTF
clone_size: NA; j_call: TRBJ1-1; v_call: TRBV6-5; d_call: NA; cdr3_nt: TGTGCCAGCAGTCCAGGGGACAACACTGAAGCTTTCTTT; cdr3_aa: CASSPGDNTEAFF
clone_size: NA; j_call: TRBJ2-5; v_call: TRBV18; d_call: NA; cdr3_nt: TGTGCCAGCTCACCATCGGCAGGGCGGAGGGCAGAGACCCAGTACTTC; cdr3_aa: CASSPSAGRRAETQYF
clone_size: NA; j_call: TRBJ1-2; v_call: TRBV29-1; d_call: NA; cdr3_nt: TGCAGCGTTGAGGACGGGGATAACTATGGCTACACCTTC; cdr3_aa: CSVEDGDNYGYTF
clone_size: NA; j_call: TRBJ1-1; v_call: TRBV9; d_call: NA; cdr3_nt: TGTGCCAGCACCAGACGGGGAGGGAGCACTGAAGCTTTCTTT; cdr3_aa: CASTRRGGSTEAFF
clone_size: NA; j_call: TRBJ2-3; v_call: TRBV11-3; d_call: NA; cdr3_nt: TGTGCCAGCAGCTTATCCCACACAGATACGCAGTATTTT; cdr3_aa: CASSLSHTDTQYF
clone_size: NA; j_call: TRBJ2-2; v_call: TRBV2; d_call: NA; cdr3_nt: TGTGCCAGCAACGAGGAAATGACCGGGGAGCTGTTTTTT; cdr3_aa: CASNEEMTGELFF
clone_size: NA; j_call: TRBJ1-1; v_call: TRBV20-1; d_call: NA; cdr3_nt: TGCAGTGCTAGTAGTTGGAGCAACACTGAAGCTTTCTTT; cdr3_aa: CSASSWSNTEAFF
clone_size: NA; j_call: TRBJ1-2; v_call: TRBV7-8; d_call: NA; cdr3_nt: TGTGCCAGCAGCTTAGATTTGTCGGGTCGCCGACTCAACTATGGCTACACCTTC; cdr3_aa: CASSLDLSGRRLNYGYTF
clone_size: NA; j_call: TRBJ1-2; v_call: TRBV7-6; d_call: TRBD1; cdr3_nt: TGTGCCAGCAGCTTAGGCGGGACAGGGTATTCTAACTATGGCTACACCTTC; cdr3_aa: CASSLGGTGYSNYGYTF
clone_size: few; j_call: TRBJ2-3; v_call: TRBV3-1/TRBV3-2; d_call: TRBD2; cdr3_nt: TGTGCCACGCGGGGGGTAACAGATACGCAGTATTTT; cdr3_aa: CATRGVTDTQYF
clone_size: NA; j_call: TRBJ1-2; v_call: TRBV6-1; d_call: TRBD1; cdr3_nt: TGTGCCAGCAGTGAACGAGTCGTGGCTACAGGGGGGTATGGCTACACCTTC; cdr3_aa: CASSERVVATGGYGYTF
clone_size: NA; j_call: TRBJ2-5; v_call: TRBV14; d_call: NA; cdr3_nt: TGTGCCAGCAGCCAATTCAGGGGCTTTCAAGAGACCCAGTACTTC; cdr3_aa: CASSQFRGFQETQYF
clone_size: NA; j_call: TRBJ2-7; v_call: TRBV2; d_call: NA; cdr3_nt: TGTGCCAGCAGTGCCACCTACGAGCAGTACTTC; cdr3_aa: CASSATYEQYF
clone_size: NA; j_call: TRBJ1-2; v_call: TRBV12-3/TRBV12-4; d_call: NA; cdr3_nt: TGTGCCAGCAGCGATACAGGGAACTATGGCTACACCTTC; cdr3_aa: CASSDTGNYGYTF
clone_size: NA; j_call: TRBJ2-5; v_call: TRBV29-1; d_call: NA; cdr3_nt: TGCAGCGTAATTCCTGGACTGGCTCAAGAGACCCAGTACTTC; cdr3_aa: CSVIPGLAQETQYF
clone_size: NA; j_call: TRBJ1-4; v_call: TRBV6-1; d_call: NA; cdr3_nt: TGTGCCAGCAGTGAAGGAGGAAGGGGTGAAAAACTGTTTTTT; cdr3_aa: CASSEGGRGEKLFF
clone_size: NA; j_call: TRBJ1-3; v_call: TRBV4-1; d_call: NA; cdr3_nt: TGCGCCAGCAGCCAACCCACCCGCAGGAAGGGAAACACCATATATTTT; cdr3_aa: CASSQPTRRKGNTIYF
clone_size: NA; j_call: TRBJ2-7; v_call: TRBV5-6; d_call: NA; cdr3_nt: TGTGCCAGCAGTAAGGAGTACGAGCAGTACTTC; cdr3_aa: CASSKEYEQYF
clone_size: NA; j_call: TRBJ2-7; v_call: TRBV11-2; d_call: NA; cdr3_nt: TGTGCCAGCAGCTACACAGAGGGCGAGCAGTACTTC; cdr3_aa: CASSYTEGEQYF
clone_size: NA; j_call: TRBJ2-5; v_call: TRBV6-1; d_call: TRBD2; cdr3_nt: TGTGCCAGCAGTGAACTAGCGGGGGGGCCCCAAGAGACCCAGTACTTC; cdr3_aa: CASSELAGGPQETQYF
clone_size: NA; j_call: TRBJ2-1; v_call: TRBV9; d_call: NA; cdr3_nt: TGTGCCAGCAGCGTAATAGGGGGTAATGAGCAGTTCTTC; cdr3_aa: CASSVIGGNEQFF
clone_size: NA; j_call: TRBJ2-3; v_call: TRBV4-2; d_call: NA; cdr3_nt: TGTGCCAGCAGCCCCGTAGGCGGGGGCACAGATACGCAGTATTTT; cdr3_aa: CASSPVGGGTDTQYF
clone_size: NA; j_call: TRBJ2-7; v_call: TRBV5-1; d_call: NA; cdr3_nt: TGCGCCAGCAGCTTGGATGGGGCACACGAGCAGTACTTC; cdr3_aa: CASSLDGAHEQYF
clone_size: once; j_call: TRBJ2-2; v_call: TRBV5-1; d_call: TRBD1; cdr3_nt: TGCGCCAGCTCAGTGGGACAGAGGTCGACCGGGGAGCTGTTTTTT; cdr3_aa: CASSVGQRSTGELFF
clone_size: NA; j_call: TRBJ2-2; v_call: TRBV19; d_call: TRBD1; cdr3_nt: TGTGCCAGTAGTATTACAGGGGGTATCACCGGGGAGCTGTTTTTT; cdr3_aa: CASSITGGITGELFF
clone_size: NA; j_call: TRBJ2-2; v_call: TRBV4-1; d_call: TRBD1; cdr3_nt: TGCGCCAGCAGCCCCTTAGGACAGGGGAACGCCGGGGAGCTGTTTTTT; cdr3_aa: CASSPLGQGNAGELFF
clone_size: NA; j_call: TRBJ2-5; v_call: TRBV5-1; d_call: NA; cdr3_nt: TGCGCCAGCAGCTTGCTGTCAGACCAAGAGACCCAGTACTTC; cdr3_aa: CASSLLSDQETQYF
clone_size: NA; j_call: TRBJ2-2; v_call: TRBV5-1; d_call: TRBD1; cdr3_nt: TGCGCCAGCAGCTCGGATGGACAGGGCGGGGAGCTGTTTTTT; cdr3_aa: CASSSDGQGGELFF
clone_size: once; j_call: TRBJ1-3; v_call: TRBV18; d_call: NA; cdr3_nt: TGTGCCAGCTCACCCCTATTGGAGCAACGCCCTGGAAACACCATATATTTT; cdr3_aa: CASSPLLEQRPGNTIYF